In its sample, the clone carrying this TCR beta chain was seen many times. Antigen unknown. Trimming shortened V by 4 bases and J by 0 bases, and 7 bases separated the two germline ends. The CDR3 consists of 13 residues. The germline V gene encodes CDR1 SGHRS and CDR2 YFSETQ. This specimen belongs to a study of T cells in Graves' hyperthyroidism and ophthalmopathy. Study-level results: The majority of expanded thyroid clonotypes above 0.001 also appeared in blood.

Amplification of TCR beta CDR3 regions used RNA as the template. HTBI primers were used for first-round RT-PCR of the TCR CDR3. TCRdb ran MiXCR on the multiplex PCR reads and lists one entry per CDR3 protein. Here the sample spans about 580,000 distinct CDR3 sequences, about 14% being singletons. The sequencing sample was made of blood. V and J are TRBV5-1 and TRBJ2-5; possibly TRBD2 for D (5 bases). This sequence was found in a woman younger than 45 with Graves' hyperthyroidism that later progressed to Graves' ophthalmopathy. CDR3 nucleotide sequence: TGCGCCAGCAGCACGGGGAACCAAGAGACCCAGTACTTC. Amino acid sequence: CASSTGNQETQYF.